What follows describes a single T cell receptor (beta chain). As yet, its antigen is unknown. These data are taken from a study of tissue T cells after allogeneic stem cell transplantation. Study conclusions and caveats: This small cohort was clinically heterogeneous, and sampling depth was a limitation.

Sequencing used immunoSEQ multiplex PCR; TCRdb keeps in-frame clones, though not all of them. This sample has roughly 900 clones, with over 70% found just once. CDR1 SNHLY and CDR2 FYNNEI come from the germline V gene. Losses at the gene ends were 6 bases for V and 16 bases for J; bases not matched to a gene: 5. The CDR3 length is 10 residues. The material sequenced was esophageal tissue, taken at autopsy. The sequence came from a female patient aged 40 to 70 with steroid-refractory graft-versus-host disease after an allogeneic stem cell transplant. Some of these T cells may belong to the graft donor. The V and J genes are TRBV2 and TRBJ2-1, with TRBD1 matching over 8 bases. This CDR3 is CASRPGQAFF. CDR3 DNA sequence: TGTGCCAGCAGACCGGGACAGGCTTTCTTC.